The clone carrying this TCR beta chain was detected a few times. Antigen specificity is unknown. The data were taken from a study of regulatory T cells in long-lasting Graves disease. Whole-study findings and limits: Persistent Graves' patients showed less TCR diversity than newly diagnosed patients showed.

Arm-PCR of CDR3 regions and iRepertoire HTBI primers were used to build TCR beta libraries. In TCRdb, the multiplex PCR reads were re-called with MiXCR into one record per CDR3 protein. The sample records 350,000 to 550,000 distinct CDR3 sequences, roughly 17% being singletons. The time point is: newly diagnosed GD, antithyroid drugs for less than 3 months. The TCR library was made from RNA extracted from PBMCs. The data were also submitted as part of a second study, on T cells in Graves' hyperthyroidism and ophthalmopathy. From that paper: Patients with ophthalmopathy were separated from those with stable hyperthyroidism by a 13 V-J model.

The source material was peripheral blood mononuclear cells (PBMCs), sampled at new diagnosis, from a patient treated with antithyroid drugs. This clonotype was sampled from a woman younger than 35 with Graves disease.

As DNA, the CDR3 is TGTGCCAGCACCTTCGGGGGGGCCTACAATGAGCAGTTCTTC. Protein: CASTFGGAYNEQFF. This chain connects TRBV12-3 or TRBV12-4 to TRBJ2-1, with TRBD2 matching over 8 bases. With V trimmed by 7 bases and J by 2 bases, 4 bases remained unmatched. CDR3 length: 14 residues.